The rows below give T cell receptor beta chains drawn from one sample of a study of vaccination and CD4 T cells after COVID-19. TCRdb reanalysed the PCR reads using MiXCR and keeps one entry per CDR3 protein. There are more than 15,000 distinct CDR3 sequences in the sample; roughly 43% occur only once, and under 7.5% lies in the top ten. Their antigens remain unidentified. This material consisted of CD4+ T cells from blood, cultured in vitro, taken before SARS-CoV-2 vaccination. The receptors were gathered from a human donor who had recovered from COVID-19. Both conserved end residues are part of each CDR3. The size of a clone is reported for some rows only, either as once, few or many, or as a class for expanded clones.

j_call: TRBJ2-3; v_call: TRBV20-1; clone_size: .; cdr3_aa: CSAAGRTGVDTQYF
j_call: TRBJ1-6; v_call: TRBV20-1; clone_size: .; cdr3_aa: CSANQGRNSPLHF
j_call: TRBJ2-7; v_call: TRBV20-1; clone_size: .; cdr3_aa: CSARTSSGTYEQYF
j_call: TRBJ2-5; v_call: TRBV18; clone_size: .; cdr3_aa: CASSQDSPGETQYF
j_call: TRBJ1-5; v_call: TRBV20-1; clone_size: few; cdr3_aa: CSASAGDQPQHF
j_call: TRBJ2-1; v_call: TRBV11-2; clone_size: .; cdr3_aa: CASRGIVGEQFF
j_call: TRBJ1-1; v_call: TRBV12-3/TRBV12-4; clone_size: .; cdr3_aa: CASTLTGNTEAFF
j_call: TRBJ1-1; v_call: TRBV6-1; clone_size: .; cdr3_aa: CASRNTEASF
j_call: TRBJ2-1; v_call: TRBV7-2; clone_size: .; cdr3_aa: CASSPRPPTSGGSEQFF
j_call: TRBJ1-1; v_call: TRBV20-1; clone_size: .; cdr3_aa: CSASAQIMNTEAFF
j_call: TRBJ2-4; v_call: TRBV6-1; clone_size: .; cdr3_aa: CASSLDRVKNIQYF
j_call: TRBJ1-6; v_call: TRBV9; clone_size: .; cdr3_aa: CASSAGSGTGANSPLHF
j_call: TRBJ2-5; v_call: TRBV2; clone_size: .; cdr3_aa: CASRRLGGETQYF
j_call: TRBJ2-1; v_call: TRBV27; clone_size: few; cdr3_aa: CASSSFVDEQFF
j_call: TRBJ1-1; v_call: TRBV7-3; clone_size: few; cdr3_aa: CASSPQLNTEAFF
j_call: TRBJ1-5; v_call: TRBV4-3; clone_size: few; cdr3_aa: CASSQDIVGVGQPQHF
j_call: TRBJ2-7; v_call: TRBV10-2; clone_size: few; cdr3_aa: CASSESTGIYEQYF
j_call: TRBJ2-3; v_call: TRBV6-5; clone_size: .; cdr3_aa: CASSYDLTDTQYF
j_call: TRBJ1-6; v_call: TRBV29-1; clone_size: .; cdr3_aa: CSVAVSGDSPLHF
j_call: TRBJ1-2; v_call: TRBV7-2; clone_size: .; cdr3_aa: CASSLVVEGGGYTF
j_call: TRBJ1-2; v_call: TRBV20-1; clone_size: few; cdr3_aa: CSARDPRAVGYTF
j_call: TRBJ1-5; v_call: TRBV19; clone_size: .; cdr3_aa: CASKGGDQPQHF
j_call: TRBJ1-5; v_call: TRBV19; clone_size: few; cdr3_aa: CASQGTGVNQPQHF
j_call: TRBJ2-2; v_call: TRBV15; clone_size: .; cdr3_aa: CATQTGANTGELFF
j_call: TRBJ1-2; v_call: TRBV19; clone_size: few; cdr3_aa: CASRPGGGFYGYTF